This TCR beta chain stems from a study of shared clonotypes between healthy human individuals. Donors had no recently reported acute infections or vaccinations and were HIV-negative. Profiled with immunoSEQ multiplex PCR; TCRdb holds only in-frame clones, not every one. The sample has some 2,000,000 clones; almost 96% are singletons. This CDR3 is built from 12 residues. Germline V CDR1 and CDR2: KGHSH, LQKENI. Trimming took off 2 bases at V and 3 bases at J, with 4 bases between the two ends. A word on this clone: Its antigen remains unidentified.

Whole-study results and caveats: As a rule, naive subsets had a larger estimated richness than memory subsets.

The chain uses TRBV18 and TRBJ1-2, with unresolved D. The source of this sequence is a man between 18 and 35 years old in good health. The sample taken for sequencing was naive CD4+ T cells sorted from blood. Subset defined: CD45RA+ positively selected. The CDR3 here is CASSPNDYGYTF. In DNA form, the CDR3 reads TGTGCCAGCTCACCAAATGACTATGGCTACACCTTC.